The rows below give T cell receptor beta chains drawn from one sample of a study of blood T cell repertoires in COVID-19. Sequenced by immunoSEQ multiplex PCR; TCRdb stores in-frame clones only, minus some. This table has more than 300,000 clones, 90% to 95% appearing once. Specimen: PBMCs or T cells enriched from blood (not recorded which). The receptors stem from a woman in her twenties or thirties who had been exposed to COVID-19. Both conserved end residues are part of each CDR3. The D gene is left open where the match is weak. Rows give clone size only sometimes, using once, few, many, or a class for an expanded clone.

TGTGCCAGCAGTCTATACAGGGATGTTCAGCCCCAGCATTTT CASSLYRDVQPQHF . TRBV27 once TRBJ1-5
TGCGCCAGCAGCCATCAAGACAGGTTAAATTCACCCCTCCACTTT CASSHQDRLNSPLHF . TRBV4-1 few TRBJ1-6
TGTGCCAGCAGCTCTAGCGGAAATGAGCAGTTCTTC CASSSSGNEQFF TRBD2 TRBV7-3 . TRBJ2-1
TGTGCCAGCAGCCAAAAAAATAGCACAGATACGCAGTATTTT CASSQKNSTDTQYF . TRBV5-4 . TRBJ2-3
TGTGCCAGCAGCTTAGCCGACAGCCGCACAGATACGCAGTATTTT CASSLADSRTDTQYF . TRBV11-1 . TRBJ2-3
TGCGCCAGCAGTTCAATTCCCGGGACAGGGTCGGGGGCCAACGTCCTGACTTTC CASSSIPGTGSGANVLTF TRBD1 TRBV5-1 . TRBJ2-6
TGCGCCAGCAGGGTTGGCATCGGACAAATGAACACTGAAGCTTTCTTT CASRVGIGQMNTEAFF . TRBV5-1 . TRBJ1-1
TGCGCCAGCAGCCAAGATAGGCTTCCAGAGGATTCACCCCTCCACTTT CASSQDRLPEDSPLHF . TRBV4-3 . TRBJ1-6
TGTGCCAGCAGTACCCTAGAGGGCCAAGAGACCCAGTACTTC CASSTLEGQETQYF . TRBV2 . TRBJ2-5
TGTGCTAGTGGTTTGGTAAGGACAGGGTCTTCAGATACGCAGTATTTT CASGLVRTGSSDTQYF TRBD1 TRBV12-5 . TRBJ2-3
TGTGCCAGCAGAGACAGGGGCGGGGTATACGAGCAGTACTTC CASRDRGGVYEQYF TRBD1 TRBV2 . TRBJ2-7
TGTGCCAGCAGCACCGGGACAGGGAGCGAAAAACTGTTTTTT CASSTGTGSEKLFF TRBD1 TRBV7-2 . TRBJ1-4